These T cell receptor beta chains were read from a single sample in a study of metastatic and nonmetastatic thyroid tumors. TCRdb used MiXCR to call clones anew from the PCR reads. The table has 30,000 to 35,000 clones, about 20% seen once. The sequenced sample consisted of blood. The receptor set was obtained from a female donor with papillary thyroid cancer or a benign thyroid nodule (not recorded which). Some clones in this sample may be carry-over from other donors' samples. Both conserved end residues are part of each CDR3. A D gene is named only where the DNA matches it firmly. Some rows mark clone size as missing; the rest say once, few, many or name a class of expanded clone.

d_gene	abundance	v_gene	j_gene	CDR3nt	CDR3aa
-	many	TRBV27	TRBJ2-6	TGTGCCAGCAGTTTTCTAGGGAACCCTCCTGGGGCCAACGTCCTGACTTTC	CASSFLGNPPGANVLTF
-	many	TRBV14	TRBJ2-5	TGTGCCAGCAGCCAACGGCACCAAGAGACCCAGTACTTC	CASSQRHQETQYF
-	many	TRBV7-9	TRBJ1-6	TGTGCCAGCAGCTGGGGGTATTCACCCCTCCACTTT	CASSWGYSPLHF
-	many	TRBV12-3/TRBV12-4	TRBJ1-3	TGTGCCAGCACCCCACGGGGAGGAAACACCATATATTTT	CASTPRGGNTIYF
-	few	TRBV28	TRBJ1-1	TGTGCCAGCAGTTCGGTAGGGATCACTGAAGCTTTCTTT	CASSSVGITEAFF
-	few	TRBV20-1	TRBJ2-5	TGCAGTGCTAGAGGACAGGTAGGAGAGACCCAGTACTTC	CSARGQVGETQYF
-	once	TRBV30	TRBJ2-7	TGTGCCTGGAGTGGCAGGGGATCCTACGAGCAGTACTTC	CAWSGRGSYEQYF
-	medium-sized	TRBV14	TRBJ1-3	TGTGCCAGCAGCCAAGATCCGACGACCTTCGTTTTCTCTGGAAACACCATATATTTT	CASSQDPTTFVFSGNTIYF
TRBD2	-	TRBV19	TRBJ2-7	TGTGCCAGTAGCCTACTAGCGGGGGCCTACGAGCAGTACTTC	CASSLLAGAYEQYF
TRBD1	-	TRBV6-1	TRBJ2-7	TGTGCCAGCAGTGTCCCGGGACAGAACTACGAGCAGTACTTC	CASSVPGQNYEQYF
-	many	TRBV7-8	TRBJ2-5	TGTGCCAGCAGCTTGGAGGGTCAAGGTTGGGGGACCCAGTACTTC	CASSLEGQGWGTQYF
-	-	TRBV20-1	TRBJ2-3	TGCAGCGCCAGCGGGCTGACAGATACGCAGTATTTT	CSASGLTDTQYF
TRBD1	-	TRBV29-1	TRBJ2-2	TGCAGCGTTGAAGGGCGGACAGGAAAGAACACCGGGGAGCTGTTTTTT	CSVEGRTGKNTGELFF
-	many	TRBV28	TRBJ2-7	TGTGCCAGCAGTTTTCCGACAGGCGGATCCTACGAGCAGTACTTC	CASSFPTGGSYEQYF
TRBD2	medium-sized	TRBV6-2/TRBV6-3	TRBJ2-2	TGTGCCAGCAGTTACCCTAGCGGAGGGGACACCGGGGAGCTGTTTTTT	CASSYPSGGDTGELFF
TRBD2	-	TRBV12-3/TRBV12-4	TRBJ2-3	TGTGCCAGCAGTTCCGGGGGGGGATATACGCAGTATTTT	CASSSGGGYTQYF
-	many	TRBV28	TRBJ1-5	TGTGCCAGCACCTATGCATGGGTTAGCAATCAGCCCCAGCATTTT	CASTYAWVSNQPQHF
-	-	TRBV6-5	TRBJ2-7	TGTGCCAGCAGTGACTCGAGAGTGAGATTAGCGGCCTACGAGCAGTACTTC	CASSDSRVRLAAYEQYF
-	-	TRBV6-1	TRBJ2-7	TGTGCCAGCCGACGGGAGTATGACGAGCAGTACTTC	CASRREYDEQYF
-	-	TRBV30	TRBJ1-2	TGTGCCTGGAGTGGGGACCTTGTTAACTATGGCTACACCTTC	CAWSGDLVNYGYTF
-	few	TRBV6-2/TRBV6-3	TRBJ2-7	TGTGCCAGCAGTTACGAGGTGGTCGAGCAGTACTTC	CASSYEVVEQYF
TRBD1	-	TRBV19	TRBJ1-5	TGTGCCAGTAGTCGACAGGGTCCGAGCAATCAGCCCCAGCATTTT	CASSRQGPSNQPQHF
-	many	TRBV20-1	TRBJ1-1	TGCAGTGCTGACGGGGGAGGAGCCCTTAACACTGAAGCTTTCTTT	CSADGGGALNTEAFF
TRBD2	few	TRBV6-1	TRBJ2-7	TGTGCCATCGGGACTAGCGGGAGGCACGAGCAGTACTTC	CAIGTSGRHEQYF
-	medium-sized	TRBV20-1	TRBJ2-5	TGCAGTGCTAGAGGGACAGCCGAACAAGAGACCCAGTACTTC	CSARGTAEQETQYF
TRBD1	medium-sized	TRBV27	TRBJ2-5	TGTGCCAGCAGTGGACAGGGTTTGGAGACCCAGTACTTC	CASSGQGLETQYF
TRBD1	many	TRBV19	TRBJ1-5	TGTGCCAGTAGTATGGGACAGGGGAATCAGCCCCAGCATTTT	CASSMGQGNQPQHF
TRBD2	medium-sized	TRBV5-6	TRBJ2-1	TGTGCCAGCAGCTTGAGTGTTCTAGCGGGCTACAATGAGCAGTTCTTC	CASSLSVLAGYNEQFF
-	few	TRBV10-1	TRBJ2-1	TGCGCCAGCAGTGAGTCCTCCTCTGGCACCTACAATGAGCAGTTCTTC	CASSESSSGTYNEQFF
-	medium-sized	TRBV11-2	TRBJ2-3	TGTGCCAGCAGCTTAGGACTTCACACAGATACGCAGTATTTT	CASSLGLHTDTQYF
TRBD1	many	TRBV5-1	TRBJ2-3	TGCGCCAGCAGCCTTAGACAGGGGGGAGATACGCAGTATTTT	CASSLRQGGDTQYF
-	-	TRBV5-1	TRBJ2-7	TGCGCCAGCAGGCCAGGGTCCCAGGACCCGTACGAGCAGTACTTC	CASRPGSQDPYEQYF
-	-	TRBV3-1	TRBJ1-4	TGTGCCAGCAGCCGGACGGTGCTAATAGAAAAACTGTTTTTT	CASSRTVLIEKLFF
TRBD1	many	TRBV7-7	TRBJ2-6	TGTGCTAGCAGCCCAGGACAGGGCAACTCTGGGGCCAACGTCCTGACTTTC	CASSPGQGNSGANVLTF
-	many	TRBV6-1	TRBJ1-1	TGTGCCAGCATGGGGATCTTGGTGAACACTGAAGCTTTCTTT	CASMGILVNTEAFF
TRBD1	-	TRBV7-3	TRBJ2-2	TGTGCCAGAAGCCCAGGACAGGGGGCCGGGGAGCTGTTCTTT	CARSPGQGAGELFF
-	few	TRBV25-1	TRBJ2-6	TGTGCCAGCAGTGAATGGAACTCTGGGGCCAACGTCCTGACTTTC	CASSEWNSGANVLTF
-	many	TRBV5-1	TRBJ1-2	TGCGCCAGCAGCGTCACAGGGCTGGAGGGCTATGGCTACACCTTC	CASSVTGLEGYGYTF
TRBD1	many	TRBV29-1	TRBJ1-3	TGCAGCGTTTTCTTACAGGGGATAGGAGTAACTGGAAACACCATATATTTT	CSVFLQGIGVTGNTIYF
-	-	TRBV6-2/TRBV6-3	TRBJ1-1	TGTGCCAGCAGTTACGGTACAGGGAAACGCACTGAAGCTTTCTTT	CASSYGTGKRTEAFF
TRBD1	-	TRBV20-1	TRBJ1-2	TGCAGTGCTAGGGGACAGGGATACTATGGCTACACCTTC	CSARGQGYYGYTF
-	few	TRBV15	TRBJ2-1	TGTGCCACCAGCGTCAGGGCCGCGGCAAATGAGCAGTTCTTC	CATSVRAAANEQFF
TRBD2	many	TRBV30	TRBJ2-7	TGTGCCTGGAGTCGGGGCGGGGGGTCCTACGAGCAGTACTTC	CAWSRGGGSYEQYF
-	many	TRBV2	TRBJ1-1	TGTGCCAGCAGTCGCTATTGGAACACTGAAGCTTTCTTT	CASSRYWNTEAFF
-	many	TRBV5-1	TRBJ1-2	TGCGCCAGCAGCCCCGAGGGACGGCAAAACTATGGCTACACCTTC	CASSPEGRQNYGYTF